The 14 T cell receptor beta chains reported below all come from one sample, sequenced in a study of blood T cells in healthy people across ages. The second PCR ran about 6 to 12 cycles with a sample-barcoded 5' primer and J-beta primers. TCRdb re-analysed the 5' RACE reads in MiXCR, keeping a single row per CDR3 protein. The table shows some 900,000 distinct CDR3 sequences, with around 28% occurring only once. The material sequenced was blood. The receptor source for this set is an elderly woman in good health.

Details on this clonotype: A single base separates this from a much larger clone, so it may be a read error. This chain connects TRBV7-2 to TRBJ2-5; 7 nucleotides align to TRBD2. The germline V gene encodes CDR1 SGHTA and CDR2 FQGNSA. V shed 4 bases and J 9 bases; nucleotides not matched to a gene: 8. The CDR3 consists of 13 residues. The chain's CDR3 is CTSSSLAALAQYF. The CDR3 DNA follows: TGTACCAGCAGCTCGCTAGCGGCCTTGGCCCAGTACTTC.

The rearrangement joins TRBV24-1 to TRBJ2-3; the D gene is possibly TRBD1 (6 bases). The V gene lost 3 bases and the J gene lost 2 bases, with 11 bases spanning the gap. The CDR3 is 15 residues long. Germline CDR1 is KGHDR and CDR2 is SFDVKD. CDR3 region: CATSDGYRATDTQYF. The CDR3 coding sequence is TGTGCCACCAGTGATGGGTACAGGGCCACAGATACGCAGTATTTT.

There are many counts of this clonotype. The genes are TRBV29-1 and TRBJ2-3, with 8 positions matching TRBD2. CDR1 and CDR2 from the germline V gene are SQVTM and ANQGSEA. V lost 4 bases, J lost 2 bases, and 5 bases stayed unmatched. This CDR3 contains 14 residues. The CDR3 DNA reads TGCAGCGTTGGCGGGGGGTCATTCACAGATACGCAGTATTTT. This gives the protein CSVGGGSFTDTQYF.

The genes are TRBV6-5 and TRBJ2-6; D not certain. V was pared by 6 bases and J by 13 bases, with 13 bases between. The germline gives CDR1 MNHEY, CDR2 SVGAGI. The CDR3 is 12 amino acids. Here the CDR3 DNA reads TGTGCCAGCAGCTTAGTTAAAGGGGTCCTGACTTTC. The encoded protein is CASSLVKGVLTF.

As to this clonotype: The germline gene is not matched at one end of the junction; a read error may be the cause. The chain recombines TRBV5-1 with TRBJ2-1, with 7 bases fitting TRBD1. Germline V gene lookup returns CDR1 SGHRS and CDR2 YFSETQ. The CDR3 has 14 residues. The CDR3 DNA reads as TGCGCCAGCAGCTGGGGGACAGTTTACAATGGGCAGTTCTTC. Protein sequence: CASSWGTVYNGQFF.

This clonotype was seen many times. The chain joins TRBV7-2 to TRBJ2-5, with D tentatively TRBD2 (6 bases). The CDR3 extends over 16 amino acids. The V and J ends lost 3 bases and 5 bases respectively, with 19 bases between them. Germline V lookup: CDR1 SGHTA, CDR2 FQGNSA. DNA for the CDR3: TGTGCCAGCAGCTTTACCGGGGGTTTAGGTAGTGAGACCCAGTACTTC. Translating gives CASSFTGGLGSETQYF.

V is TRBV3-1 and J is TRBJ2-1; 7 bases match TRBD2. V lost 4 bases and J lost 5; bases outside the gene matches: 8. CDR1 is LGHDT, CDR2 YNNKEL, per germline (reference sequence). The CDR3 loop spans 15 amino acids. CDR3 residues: CASSPEAGRDNEQFF. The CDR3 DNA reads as TGTGCCAGCAGCCCCGAAGCGGGGAGAGACAATGAGCAGTTCTTC.

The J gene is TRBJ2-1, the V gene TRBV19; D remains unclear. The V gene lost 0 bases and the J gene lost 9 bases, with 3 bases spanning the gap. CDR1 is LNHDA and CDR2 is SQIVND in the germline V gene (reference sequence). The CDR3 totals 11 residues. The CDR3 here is CASSIEGEQFF. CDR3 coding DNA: TGTGCCAGTAGTATAGAGGGTGAGCAGTTCTTC. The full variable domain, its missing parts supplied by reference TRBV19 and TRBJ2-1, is DGGITQSPKYLFRKEGQNVTLSCEQNLNHDAMYWYRQDPGQGLRLIYYSQIVNDFQKGDIAEGYSVSREKKESFPLTVTSAQKNPTAFYLCASSIEGEQFFGPGTRLTVL.

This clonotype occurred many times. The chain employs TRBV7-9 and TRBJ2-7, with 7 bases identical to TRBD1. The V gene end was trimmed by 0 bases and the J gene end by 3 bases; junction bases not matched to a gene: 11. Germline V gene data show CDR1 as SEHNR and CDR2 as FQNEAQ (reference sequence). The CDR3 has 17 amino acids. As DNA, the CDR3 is TGTGCCAGCAGCTTAGCAAAGGGGGCAGGGAACAGCTACGAGCAGTACTTC. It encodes CASSLAKGAGNSYEQYF. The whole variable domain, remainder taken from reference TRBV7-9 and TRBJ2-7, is DTGVSQNPRHKITKRGQNVTFRCDPISEHNRLYWYRQTLGQGPEFLTYFQNEAQLEKSRLLSDRFSAERPKGSFSTLEIQRTEQGDSAMYLCASSLAKGAGNSYEQYFGPGTRLTVT.

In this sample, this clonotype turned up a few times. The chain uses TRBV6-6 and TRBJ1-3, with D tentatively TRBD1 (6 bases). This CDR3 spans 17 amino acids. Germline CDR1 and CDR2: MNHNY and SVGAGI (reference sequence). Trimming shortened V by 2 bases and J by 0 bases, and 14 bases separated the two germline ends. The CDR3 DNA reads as TGTGCCAGCAGTTACGGGGGCGAGGGGAGCTCTGGAAACACCATATATTTT. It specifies CASSYGGEGSSGNTIYF.

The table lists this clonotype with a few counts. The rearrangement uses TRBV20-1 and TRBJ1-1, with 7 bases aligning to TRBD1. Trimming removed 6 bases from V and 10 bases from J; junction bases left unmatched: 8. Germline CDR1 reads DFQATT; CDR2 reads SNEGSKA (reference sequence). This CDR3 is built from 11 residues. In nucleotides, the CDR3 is TGCAGTGCCGGGACAGTTGTCTTAGCTTTCTTT. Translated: CSAGTVVLAFF.

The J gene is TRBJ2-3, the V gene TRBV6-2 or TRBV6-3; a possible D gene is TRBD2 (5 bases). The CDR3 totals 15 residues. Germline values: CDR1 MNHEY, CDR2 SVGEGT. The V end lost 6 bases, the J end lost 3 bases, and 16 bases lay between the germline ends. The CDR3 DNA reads TGTGCCAGCAGCAACTCAGGACTCTGGACAGATACGCAGTATTTT. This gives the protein CASSNSGLWTDTQYF.

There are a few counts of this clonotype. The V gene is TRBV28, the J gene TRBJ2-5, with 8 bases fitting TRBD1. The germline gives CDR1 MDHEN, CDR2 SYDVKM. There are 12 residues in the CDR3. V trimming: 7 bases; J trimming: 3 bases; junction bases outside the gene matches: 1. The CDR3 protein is CASKDREETQYF. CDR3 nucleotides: TGTGCCAGCAAGGACAGGGAAGAGACCCAGTACTTC.

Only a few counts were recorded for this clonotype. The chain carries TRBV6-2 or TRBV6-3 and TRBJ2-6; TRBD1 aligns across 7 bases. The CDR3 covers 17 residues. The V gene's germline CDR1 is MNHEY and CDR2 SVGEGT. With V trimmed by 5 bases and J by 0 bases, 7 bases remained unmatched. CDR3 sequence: CASSTGQMDSGANVLTF. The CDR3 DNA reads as TGTGCCAGCAGTACGGGACAGATGGACTCTGGGGCCAACGTCCTGACTTTC.